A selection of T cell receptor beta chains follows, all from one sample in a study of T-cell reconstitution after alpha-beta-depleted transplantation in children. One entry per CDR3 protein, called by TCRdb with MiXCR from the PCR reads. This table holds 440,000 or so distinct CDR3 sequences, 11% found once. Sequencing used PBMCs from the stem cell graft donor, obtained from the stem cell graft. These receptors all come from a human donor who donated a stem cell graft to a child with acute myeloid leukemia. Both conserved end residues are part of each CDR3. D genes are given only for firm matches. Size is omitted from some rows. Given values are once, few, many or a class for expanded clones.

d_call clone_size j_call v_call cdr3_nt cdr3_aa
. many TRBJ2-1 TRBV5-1 TGCGCCAGCAGCTCTCCCCACGATACCGGGACCAGTAACGACAATGAGCAGTTCTTC CASSSPHDTGTSNDNEQFF
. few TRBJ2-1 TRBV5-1 TGCGCCAGCAGCTTGGGCCAGTCTAAAAACAATGAGCAGTTCTTC CASSLGQSKNNEQFF
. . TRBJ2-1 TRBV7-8 TGTGCCAGCAGCTTAGCTAGCGCGGTCTACAATGAGCAGTTCTTC CASSLASAVYNEQFF
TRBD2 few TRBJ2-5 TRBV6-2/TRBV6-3 TGTGCCAGCAGTCACCCGGGACTACTGGAGACCCAGTACTTC CASSHPGLLETQYF
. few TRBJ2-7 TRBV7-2 TGTGCCAGCAGCTTAGTAGTAGGGAACTTATACGAGCAGTACTTC CASSLVVGNLYEQYF
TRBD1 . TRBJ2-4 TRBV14 TGTGCCAGCAGCCCCGGACAGGGGTTATCCTCAAACATTCAGTACTTC CASSPGQGLSSNIQYF
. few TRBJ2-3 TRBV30 TGTGCCTGGAGTATTCTAGGGGCCGGCACAGATACGCAGTATTTT CAWSILGAGTDTQYF
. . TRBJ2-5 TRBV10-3 TGTGCCATCCAAGGGACACGGGGAGAGACCCAGTACTTC CAIQGTRGETQYF
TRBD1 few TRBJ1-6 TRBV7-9 TGTGCCAGCAGCTTCGCGGACAGGTTTTCACCCCTCCACTTT CASSFADRFSPLHF
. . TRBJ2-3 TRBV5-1 TGCGCCAGCAGCGGGGTTGGCGGGGTGAGGGCAGATACGCAGTATTTT CASSGVGGVRADTQYF
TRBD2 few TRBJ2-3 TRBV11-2 TGTGCCAGCAGCTTAGTTCTAGCGGGAAGACTCCCTAGCACAGATACGCAGTATTTT CASSLVLAGRLPSTDTQYF
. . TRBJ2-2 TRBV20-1 TGCAGTGCTAGAGTTGCGACGGCCGGGGAGCTGTTTTTT CSARVATAGELFF
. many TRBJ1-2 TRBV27 TGTGCCAGCAGTTTGTGGGGCCGAGACTATGGCTACACCTTC CASSLWGRDYGYTF
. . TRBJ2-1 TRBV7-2 TGTGCCAGCAGCTCGGACCCCTACAATGAGCAGTTCTTC CASSSDPYNEQFF
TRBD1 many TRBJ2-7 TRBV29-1 TGCAGCGTAGCTCCGGGACAGGGCCACGAGCAGTACTTC CSVAPGQGHEQYF
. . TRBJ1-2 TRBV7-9 TGTGCCAGCAGCTACAGGGAAGTAGGCGGCGGCTACACCTTC CASSYREVGGGYTF
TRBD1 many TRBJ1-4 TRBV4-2 TGTGCCAGCAGCCAAACACAGGGGGCCGATGAAAAACTGTTTTTT CASSQTQGADEKLFF
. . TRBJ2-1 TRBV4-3 TGCGCCAGCAGCCACCGGGTCCCTGCCCCCTACAATGAGCAGTTCTTC CASSHRVPAPYNEQFF
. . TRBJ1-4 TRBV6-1 TGTGCCTGTAGTAGGTTCCCAACTAATGAAAAACTGTTTTTT CACSRFPTNEKLFF
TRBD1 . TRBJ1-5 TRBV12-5 TGTGCTAGTGGTTTGGTAGGTGCGCAGGGGGGGGCAAGACAGCCCCAGCATTTT CASGLVGAQGGARQPQHF
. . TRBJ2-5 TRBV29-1 TGCAGCGTTGATGTGGGAGAGACCCAGTACTTC CSVDVGETQYF
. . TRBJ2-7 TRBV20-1 TGCAGTGCTATAATAGGGGGTGACTACGAGCAGTACTTC CSAIIGGDYEQYF
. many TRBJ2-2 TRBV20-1 TGCAGTGCTAGAACCCCGGGGAACGCCGGGGAGCTGTTTTTT CSARTPGNAGELFF
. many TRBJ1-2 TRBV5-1 TGCGCCAGCAGCTTGGACAGGGCCTATGGCTACACCTTC CASSLDRAYGYTF
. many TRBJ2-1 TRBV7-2 TGTGCCAGCAGCTTAGGGCTGAACAATGAGCAGTTCTTC CASSLGLNNEQFF
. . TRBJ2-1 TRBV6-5 TGTGCCAGCAGTTACCTAGGGGACTTCTCCAATGAGCAGTTCTTC CASSYLGDFSNEQFF
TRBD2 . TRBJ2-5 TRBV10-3 TGTGCCATCAGTACTAGCGGGGACCTCCAAGAGACCCAGTACTTC CAISTSGDLQETQYF
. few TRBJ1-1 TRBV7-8 TGTGCCAGCAGCTTTCAGGTTGGGACTGAAGCTTTCTTT CASSFQVGTEAFF
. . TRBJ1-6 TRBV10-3 TGTGCCATCAGCGGGAGGGTGGGTTCACCCCTCCACTTT CAISGRVGSPLHF
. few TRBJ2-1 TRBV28 TGTGCCAGCAGATGGGGCCAGAAATATACCAATGAGCAGTTCTTC CASRWGQKYTNEQFF
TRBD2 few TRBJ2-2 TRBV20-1 TGCAGTGCTAGACCACTAGCGGGGGGGTTTGGCGGGGAGCTGTTTTTT CSARPLAGGFGGELFF
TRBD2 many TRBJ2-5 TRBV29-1 TGCAGCGTGGTTACTAGCGGGATTGGAGAGACCCAGTACTTC CSVVTSGIGETQYF
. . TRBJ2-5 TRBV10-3 TGTGCCATCAGTTCTGGGCAGTCCCAAGAGACCCAGTACTTC CAISSGQSQETQYF
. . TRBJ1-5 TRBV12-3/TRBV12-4 TGTGCCAGCAGTTACAGGTACAATCAGCCCCAGCATTTT CASSYRYNQPQHF
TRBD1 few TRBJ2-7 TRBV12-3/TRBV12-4 TGTGCCAGCAGTGGAGCCGGGACAGGGGGCGAGCAGTACTTC CASSGAGTGGEQYF
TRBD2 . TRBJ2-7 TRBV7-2 TGTGCCAGCAGACCACCTAGCGGGGGCTTCTACGAGCAGTACTTC CASRPPSGGFYEQYF